This is a list of T cell receptor beta chains from one sample in a study of blood T cell repertoires in COVID-19. Sequenced by immunoSEQ multiplex PCR; TCRdb stores in-frame clones only, minus some. The sample has about 130,000 clones; around 90% are singletons. Sequencing was carried out using peripheral blood. The receptor source for this set is a man in his 60s with COVID-19, enrolled during active disease. Both conserved end residues are part of each CDR3. The order of the fields is V gene, J gene, CDR3 protein.

TRBV3-1/TRBV3-2	TRBJ1-5	CASSQGAGSQPQHF
TRBV15	TRBJ2-5	CATSRGLAGVRETQYF
TRBV4-1	TRBJ2-1	CASSQGQGANNEQFF
TRBV28	TRBJ1-1	CASSSREDTEAFF
TRBV20-1	TRBJ1-1	CSARAVTEAFF
TRBV20-1	TRBJ2-3	CSASLAQGADTQYF
TRBV4-2	TRBJ2-5	CASSQAAGREETQYF
TRBV19	TRBJ1-1	CASSLGLLNTEAFF
TRBV2	TRBJ1-3	CASSVGTVISGNTIYF
TRBV20-1	TRBJ2-7	CSASGASGSYEQYF
TRBV3-1/TRBV3-2	TRBJ2-2	CASSQVASGNTGELFF
TRBV3-1/TRBV3-2	TRBJ2-2	CASSPSGENTGELFF
TRBV20-1	TRBJ1-3	CSASARQISGNTIYF
TRBV30	TRBJ1-1	CAWSVLLWTANTEAFF
TRBV10-2	TRBJ2-1	CASSSSGTSGRNEQFF
TRBV6-6	TRBJ2-7	CASSPNDSNLDEQYF
TRBV9	TRBJ2-1	CASTQGSYNEQFF
TRBV14	TRBJ1-6	CASSQWGLDNSPLHF
TRBV28	TRBJ2-7	CASSPRTVSYEQYF
TRBV6-1	TRBJ2-7	CASSEEDRGFHEQYF
TRBV4-1	TRBJ1-5	CASSQDFGDRYQPQHF
TRBV30	TRBJ1-5	CAWSVQTPGQPQHF
TRBV24-1	TRBJ2-1	CATSGTGTLNEQFF
TRBV7-2	TRBJ2-2	CASSSQVGPGELFF
TRBV13	TRBJ2-2	CASSSGLAGGMNTGELFF
TRBV6-6	TRBJ1-2	CASSYSAGGLGGYTF
TRBV10-3	TRBJ1-4	CAISEWRGTNEKLFF
TRBV6-5	TRBJ2-2	CASSIGGPGTGELFF
TRBV6-5	TRBJ2-6	CASSYRTGGANVLTF
TRBV7-9	TRBJ1-2	CASSQTWTESYGYTF
TRBV30	TRBJ2-1	CAWSSPPPNSLDEQFF
TRBV5-1	TRBJ2-2	CASSRGSGSRTGELFF
TRBV30	TRBJ2-1	CAWNSGYSEQFF
TRBV18	TRBJ2-7	CASSPTTPYEQYF
TRBV5-1	TRBJ1-1	CASSLLQGFGTEAFF
TRBV2	TRBJ2-1	CASSQGLAGDYNEQFF
TRBV5-4	TRBJ1-1	CAAGTITEAFF
TRBV7-2	TRBJ2-1	CASSSVANHNEQFF
TRBV5-6	TRBJ2-6	CASSLELNVLTF
TRBV27	TRBJ2-1	CASSLSDQGHNEQFF
TRBV10-3	TRBJ2-5	CAISERGFGKTQYF
TRBV2	TRBJ2-5	CASSEARNRGVETQYF
TRBV7-9	TRBJ1-1	CASSPGTEAFF
TRBV28	TRBJ2-1	CASSFKGDSYNEQFF
TRBV2	TRBJ1-5	CASSEGRHQPQHF
TRBV19	TRBJ1-3	CASSLRDRGSGNTIYF
TRBV5-1	TRBJ1-4	CASSSSFRDTNEKLFF
TRBV27	TRBJ1-2	CASSQTTRTANYGYTF
TRBV3-1/TRBV3-2	TRBJ2-7	CASSQVLGREGSYEQYF
TRBV27	TRBJ2-2	CASSFGGGYTGELFF
TRBV2	TRBJ2-1	CARGGQDSYNEQFF
TRBV7-2	TRBJ2-7	CASSPWTSEYEQYF
TRBV15	TRBJ1-5	CATSRDGQSNQPQHF
TRBV6-5	TRBJ1-4	CASRKTGGDNEKLFF